This note documents a single T cell receptor (beta chain) sequence. The ends lost 2 bases at V and 0 bases at J; junction bases unmatched: 23. Germline CDR1 reads SGHRS; CDR2 reads YFSETQ. The CDR3 is 21 residues long. The method was immunoSEQ multiplex PCR; TCRdb's version includes in-frame clones alone and lacks a portion of them. The sample yields 4,500 to 6,000 clones, over 55% seen once. The record originates from a study of OX40 agonist ivuxolimab in advanced cancers. The sample here was CD4+ or CD8+ T cells sorted from blood, taken in a trial of the OX40 agonist ivuxolimab. V gene TRBV5-1 combines with J gene TRBJ2-7, with TRBD2 identical over 7 bases. This receptor was identified in an adult with an advanced solid tumor such as melanoma, head and neck, liver or kidney cancer. Here the CDR3 DNA reads TGCGCCAGCAGCTTAACCTACCTAGCCGGGGGGTATCATCGTTTCTCCTACGAGCAGTACTTC. It yields the protein CASSLTYLAGGYHRFSYEQYF.